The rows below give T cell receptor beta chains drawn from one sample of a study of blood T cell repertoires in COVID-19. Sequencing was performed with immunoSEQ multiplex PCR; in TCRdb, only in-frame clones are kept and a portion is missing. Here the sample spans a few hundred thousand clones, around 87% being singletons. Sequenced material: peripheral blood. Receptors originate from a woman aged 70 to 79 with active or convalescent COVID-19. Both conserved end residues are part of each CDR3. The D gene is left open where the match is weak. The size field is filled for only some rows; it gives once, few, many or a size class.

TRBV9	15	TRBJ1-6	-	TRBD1	CASSDQDRGSSPLHF	TGTGCCAGCAGCGACCAAGACAGGGGCTCTTCACCCCTCCACTTT
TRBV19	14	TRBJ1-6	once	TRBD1	CASAGTGDNSPLHF	TGTGCCAGTGCCGGGACAGGGGATAATTCACCCCTCCACTTT
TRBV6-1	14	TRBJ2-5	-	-	CASSEAFPGETQYF	TGTGCCAGCAGTGAAGCATTTCCCGGGGAGACCCAGTACTTC
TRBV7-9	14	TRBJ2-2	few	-	CATAVLYPTGELFF	TGTGCCACCGCGGTGTTATACCCCACCGGGGAGCTGTTTTTT
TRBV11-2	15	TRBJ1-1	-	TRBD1	CASSFLRDRAFRGFF	TGTGCCAGCAGCTTCCTCCGGGACAGGGCCTTCAGGGGTTTCTTT
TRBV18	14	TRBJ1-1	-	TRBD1	CASSRTGGVTEAFF	TGTGCCAGCTCGCGAACAGGGGGCGTCACTGAAGCTTTCTTT
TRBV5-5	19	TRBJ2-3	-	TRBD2	CASSLKLSSGGFSTDTQYF	TGTGCCAGCAGCCTAAAACTTTCTAGCGGGGGCTTTAGCACAGATACGCAGTATTTT
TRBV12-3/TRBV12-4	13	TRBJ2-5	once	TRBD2	CASSLGTKETQYF	TGTGCCAGCAGCCTTGGGACTAAAGAGACCCAGTACTTC
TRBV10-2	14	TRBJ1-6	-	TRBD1	CASSGRQGTSPLHF	TGCGCCAGCAGTGGAAGACAGGGAACATCACCCCTCCACTTT
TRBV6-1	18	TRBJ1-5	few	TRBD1	CASSEALRGRTGSQPQHF	TGTGCCAGCAGTGAAGCGCTTCGCGGCCGGACAGGGAGTCAGCCCCAGCATTTT
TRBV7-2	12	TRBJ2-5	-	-	CASVRGIETQYF	TGTGCCAGCGTTCGGGGGATAGAGACCCAGTACTTC
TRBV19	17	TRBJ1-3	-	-	CASSLSTRSSSGNTIYF	TGTGCCAGTAGTCTATCGACACGATCGAGCTCTGGAAACACCATATATTTT
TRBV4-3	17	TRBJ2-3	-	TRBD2	CASSQVYSGGLGDTQYF	TGCGCCAGCAGCCAAGTTTATAGCGGGGGACTTGGAGATACGCAGTATTTT
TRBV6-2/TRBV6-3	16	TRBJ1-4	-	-	CASSSKGLTTNEKLFF	TGTGCCAGCAGTTCCAAGGGGCTTACAACTAATGAAAAACTGTTTTTT
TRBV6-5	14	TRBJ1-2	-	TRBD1	CASSRKGGASGYTF	TGTGCCAGCAGTCGGAAAGGGGGCGCGTCCGGCTACACCTTC
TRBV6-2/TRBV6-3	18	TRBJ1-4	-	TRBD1	CASSLLYHWDSRNEKLFF	TGTGCCAGCAGTTTACTTTACCACTGGGACAGCCGCAATGAAAAACTGTTTTTT
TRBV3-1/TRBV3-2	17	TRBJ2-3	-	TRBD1	CASSLRTGGSSTDTQYF	TGTGCCAGCAGCCTAAGGACAGGTGGTTCTAGCACAGATACGCAGTATTTT
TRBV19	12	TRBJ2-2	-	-	CAASGDTGELFF	TGTGCCGCTTCAGGGGACACCGGGGAGCTGTTTTTT
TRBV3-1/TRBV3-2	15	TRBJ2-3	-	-	CASSQEQASTDTQYF	TGTGCCAGCAGCCAAGAGCAGGCTAGCACAGATACGCAGTATTTT
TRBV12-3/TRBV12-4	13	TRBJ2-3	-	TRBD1	CASATGVTDTQYF	TGTGCCAGCGCGACAGGGGTCACAGATACGCAGTATTTT
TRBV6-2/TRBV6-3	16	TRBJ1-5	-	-	CASSPPTVRRDQPQHF	TGTGCCAGCAGCCCACCGACAGTTAGAAGGGATCAGCCCCAGCATTTT
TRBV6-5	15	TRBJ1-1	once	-	CASSYSDRYGTEAFF	TGTGCCAGCAGTTACTCCGACAGGTATGGCACTGAAGCTTTCTTT
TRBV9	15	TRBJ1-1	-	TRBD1	CASSVAGTGGTEAFF	TGTGCCAGCAGCGTAGCGGGGACAGGGGGGACTGAAGCTTTCTTT
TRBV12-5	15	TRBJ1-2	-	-	CASGFPPGVLEGYTF	TGTGCTAGTGGTTTCCCTCCGGGAGTATTGGAGGGCTACACCTTC
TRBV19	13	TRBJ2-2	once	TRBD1	CASSDRAGGELFF	TGTGCCAGTAGCGACAGGGCTGGCGGGGAGCTGTTTTTT
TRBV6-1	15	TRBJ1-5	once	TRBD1	CASSELTGGRQPQHF	TGTGCCAGCAGTGAACTGACAGGGGGCCGTCAGCCCCAGCATTTT
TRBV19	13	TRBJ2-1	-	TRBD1	CASSLGQGSEQFF	TGTGCCAGTAGTTTGGGACAGGGGAGTGAGCAGTTCTTC
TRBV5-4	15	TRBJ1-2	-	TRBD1	CASSVASGGGYGYTF	TGTGCCAGCAGCGTGGCTTCAGGGGGCGGATATGGCTACACCTTC
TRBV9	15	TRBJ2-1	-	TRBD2	CASSPAGGWYNEQFF	TGTGCCAGCAGCCCGGCGGGGGGATGGTACAATGAGCAGTTCTTC
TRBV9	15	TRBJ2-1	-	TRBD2	CASSVSGGGHNEQFF	TGTGCCAGCAGCGTTAGCGGGGGGGGGCACAATGAGCAGTTCTTC
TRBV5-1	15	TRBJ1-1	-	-	CASSLGGLMDTEAFF	TGCGCCAGCAGCTTGGGGGGGCTTATGGACACTGAAGCTTTCTTT
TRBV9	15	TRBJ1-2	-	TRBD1	CASSNRDRYNYGYTF	TGTGCCAGCAGCAACCGGGACAGGTATAACTATGGCTACACCTTC
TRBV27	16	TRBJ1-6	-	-	CASSRVVSSYNSPLHF	TGTGCCAGCAGCCGGGTAGTGAGCTCCTATAATTCACCCCTCCACTTT
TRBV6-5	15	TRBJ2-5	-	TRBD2	CASRPTSPRRETQYF	TGTGCCAGCAGACCGACTAGCCCGAGACGAGAGACCCAGTACTTC
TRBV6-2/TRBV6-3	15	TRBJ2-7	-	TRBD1	CASSPDPTGGGEQYF	TGTGCCAGCAGCCCAGACCCGACAGGGGGCGGCGAGCAGTACTTC
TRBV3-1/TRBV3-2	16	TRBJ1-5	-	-	CASSQESTGIKQPQHF	TGTGCCAGCAGCCAAGAGTCAACAGGAATCAAGCAGCCCCAGCATTTT
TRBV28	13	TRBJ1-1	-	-	CASSPHMNTEAFF	TGTGCCAGCAGTCCACACATGAACACTGAAGCTTTCTTT
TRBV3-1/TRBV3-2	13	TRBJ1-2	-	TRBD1	CASSFQGDYGYTF	TGTGCCAGCAGCTTTCAGGGGGACTATGGCTACACCTTC
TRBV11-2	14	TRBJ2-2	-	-	CASSLSTGTGELFF	TGTGCCAGCAGCTTAAGCACAGGGACCGGGGAGCTGTTTTTT
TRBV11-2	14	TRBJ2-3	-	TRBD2	CASSPTGGVSTQYF	TGTGCCAGCAGCCCTACGGGGGGGGTTAGTACGCAGTATTTT
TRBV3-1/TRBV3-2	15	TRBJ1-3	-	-	CASSQGGGTGNTIYF	TGTGCCAGCAGCCAAGGAGGGGGTACTGGAAACACCATATATTTT
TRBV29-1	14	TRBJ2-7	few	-	CSVEYPGTNYEQYF	TGCAGCGTTGAGTATCCCGGGACAAACTACGAGCAGTACTTC
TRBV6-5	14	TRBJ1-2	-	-	CASSYSPGNYGYTF	TGTGCCAGCAGTTACTCTCCAGGGAACTATGGCTACACCTTC
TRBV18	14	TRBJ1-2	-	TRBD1	CASSPQDRGGGYTF	TGTGCCAGCTCACCACAGGACAGGGGCGGTGGCTACACCTTC
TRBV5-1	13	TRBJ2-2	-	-	CASSWSRHGELFF	TGCGCCAGCAGCTGGAGTCGGCACGGGGAGCTGTTTTTT
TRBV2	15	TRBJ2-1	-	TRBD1	CASSLPGQAINEQFF	TGTGCCAGCAGTCTCCCGGGACAGGCCATCAATGAGCAGTTCTTC
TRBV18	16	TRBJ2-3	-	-	CASSPRGRASTDTQYF	TGTGCCAGCTCACCCCGGGGTAGGGCTAGCACAGATACGCAGTATTTT
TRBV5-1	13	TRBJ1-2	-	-	CASSLDLVYGYTF	TGCGCCAGCAGCTTGGACCTAGTTTATGGCTACACCTTC
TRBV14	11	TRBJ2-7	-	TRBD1	CASRQTGVVYF	TGTGCCAGCAGACAGACAGGGGTCGTGTACTTC
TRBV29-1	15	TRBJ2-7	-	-	CSVEDRSYGGYEQYF	TGCAGCGTTGAAGATCGGTCATACGGGGGATACGAGCAGTACTTC
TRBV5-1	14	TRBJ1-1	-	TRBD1	CASSFRDSRTEAFF	TGCGCCAGCAGCTTTAGGGACAGTAGGACTGAAGCTTTCTTT
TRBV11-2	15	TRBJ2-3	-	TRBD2	CASTVAGGSTDTQYF	TGTGCCAGCACCGTAGCGGGGGGGAGCACAGATACGCAGTATTTT
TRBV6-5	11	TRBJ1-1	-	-	CASSYGPAAFF	TGTGCCAGCAGTTATGGGCCGGCCGCTTTCTTT
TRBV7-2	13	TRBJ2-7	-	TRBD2	CASSLERGGEQYF	TGTGCCAGCAGCTTAGAGCGGGGTGGCGAGCAGTACTTC
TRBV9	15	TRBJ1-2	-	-	CASSGTTTANYGYTF	TGTGCCAGCAGCGGAACCACGACAGCTAACTATGGCTACACCTTC
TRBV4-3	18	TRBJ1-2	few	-	CASSQDRGGGGAEYGYTF	TGCGCCAGCAGCCAAGACCGAGGAGGCGGGGGCGCCGAGTATGGCTACACCTTC
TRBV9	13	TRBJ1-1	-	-	CASSGGGGTEAFF	TGTGCCAGCAGCGGGGGAGGGGGCACTGAAGCTTTCTTT
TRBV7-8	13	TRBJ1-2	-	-	CASSFLSNYGYTF	TGTGCCAGCAGCTTTCTATCAAACTATGGCTACACCTTC
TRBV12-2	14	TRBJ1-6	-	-	CASRLASGNSPLHF	TGTGCAAGTCGCTTAGCGTCCGGTAATTCACCCCTCCACTTT
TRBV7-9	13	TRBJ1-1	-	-	CASSLENSREAFF	TGTGCCAGCAGCTTAGAAAATTCGAGGGAAGCTTTCTTT